This T cell receptor (beta chain) appears in the sequencing data of a study of beta chain features in type 1 diabetes. Findings and caveats of the study: Moderate yet significant TCRB CDR3 shortening was seen in Type 1 diabetes patients in all four CD4+ subsets.

Reverse transcription of all isolated RNA meant that expressed TCRB transcripts were sequenced. Some clones are missing from TCRdb's copy, which holds only in-frame ones; the method was immunoSEQ multiplex PCR. The profile shows 160,000 or so clones, around 9% of them singletons. About this clone: Its antigen is unknown.

The CDR3 spans 12 residues. V was pared by 4 bases and J by 6 bases, with 8 bases between. Germline assignment: CDR1 MDHEN and CDR2 SYDVKM. The V call is TRBV28, the J call TRBJ2-3; the D is unclear. The sequencing input was central memory CD4+ T cells from blood. This clonotype originated in a woman between 25 and 40 years old with type 1 diabetes. The CDR3 here is CASSSVYDTQYF. The CDR3 region has the DNA TGTGCCAGCAGTTCCGTCTACGATACGCAGTATTTT.